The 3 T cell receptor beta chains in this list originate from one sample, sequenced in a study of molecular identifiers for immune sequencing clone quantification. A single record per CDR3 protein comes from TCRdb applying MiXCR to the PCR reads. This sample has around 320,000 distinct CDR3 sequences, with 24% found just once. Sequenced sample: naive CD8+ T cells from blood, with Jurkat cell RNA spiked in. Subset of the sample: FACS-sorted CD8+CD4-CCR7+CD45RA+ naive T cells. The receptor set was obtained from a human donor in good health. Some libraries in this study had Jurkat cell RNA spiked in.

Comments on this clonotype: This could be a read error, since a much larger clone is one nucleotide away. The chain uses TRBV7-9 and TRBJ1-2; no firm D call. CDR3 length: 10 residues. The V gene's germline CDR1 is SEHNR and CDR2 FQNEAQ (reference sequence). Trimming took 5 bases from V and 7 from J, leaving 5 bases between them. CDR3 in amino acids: CASSVCGYTF. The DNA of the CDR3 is TGTGCCAGCAGCGTCTGTGGCTACACCTTC. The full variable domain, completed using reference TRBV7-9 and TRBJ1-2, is DTGVSQNPRHKITKRGQNVTFRCDPISEHNRLYWYRQTLGQGPEFLTYFQNEAQLEKSRLLSDRFSAERPKGSFSTLEIQRTEQGDSAMYLCASSVCGYTFGSGTRLTVV.

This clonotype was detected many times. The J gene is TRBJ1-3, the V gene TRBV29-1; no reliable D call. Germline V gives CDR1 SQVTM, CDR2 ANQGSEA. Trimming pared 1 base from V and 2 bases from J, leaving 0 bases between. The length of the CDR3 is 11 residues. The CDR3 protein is CSVEAGNTIYF. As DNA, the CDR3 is TGCAGCGTTGAAGCTGGAAACACCATATATTTT.

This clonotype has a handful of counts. CDR3 region: CASSQETPGQGSYGYTF. The CDR3 region has the DNA TGCGCCAGCAGCCAGGAAACCCCGGGACAGGGTAGCTATGGCTACACCTTC. This chain connects TRBV4-3 to TRBJ1-2, with TRBD1 matching over 9 bases. This CDR3 is built from 17 residues. The J segment lost 4 bases and the V segment lost 3 bases, leaving 12 bases of the junction unmatched. The V gene's germline CDR1 is LGHNA and CDR2 YSLEER.